This T cell receptor (beta chain) was sequenced in a study of regulatory T cells in long-lasting Graves disease. Sequencing libraries for TCR beta were prepared with iRepertoire HTBI primers and Arm-PCR of CDR3 regions. TCRdb fed the multiplex PCR reads into MiXCR, producing one record per CDR3 protein. The table lists 350,000 to 400,000 distinct CDR3 sequences, 15% to 20% of them singletons. As concerns this clonotype: A much larger clone lies a single base off, so this may be a read error.

Deletions cut 6 bases from V and 6 bases from J, with 15 bases between. This CDR3 comprises 13 residues. Looked up from germline, CDR1 is DFQATT and CDR2 is SNEGSKA (reference sequence). Described time point: newly diagnosed GD, antithyroid drugs for less than 3 months. Extracted PBMC RNA gave rise to the TCR library. Separately, the same data were catalogued under a study of T cells in Graves' hyperthyroidism and ophthalmopathy. As reported in that work: Also found in blood were most expanded thyroid clonotypes above 0.001.

This clonotype originated in a woman between 18 and 29 years old with Graves disease. The sequences come from peripheral blood mononuclear cells (PBMCs), collected at new diagnosis, from a patient treated with antithyroid drugs. The genes are TRBV20-1 and TRBJ2-1, with D possibly matching TRBD1 (5 bases). The CDR3 region is CSAQVTDCNEQFF. CDR3 sequence (DNA): TGCAGTGCACAAGTGACAGATTGCAATGAGCAGTTCTTC.